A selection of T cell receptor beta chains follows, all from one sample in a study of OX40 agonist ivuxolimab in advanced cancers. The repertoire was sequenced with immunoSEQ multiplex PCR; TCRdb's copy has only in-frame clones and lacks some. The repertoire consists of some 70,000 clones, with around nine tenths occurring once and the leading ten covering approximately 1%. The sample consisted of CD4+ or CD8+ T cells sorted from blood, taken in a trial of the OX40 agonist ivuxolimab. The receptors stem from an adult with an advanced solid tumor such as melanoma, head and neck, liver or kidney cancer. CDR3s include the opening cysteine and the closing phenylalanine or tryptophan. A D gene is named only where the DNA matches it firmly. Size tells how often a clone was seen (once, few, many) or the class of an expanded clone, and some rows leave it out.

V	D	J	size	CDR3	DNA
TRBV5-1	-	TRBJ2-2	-	CASSRGQGVRTGELFF	TGCGCCAGCAGCCGGGGCCAGGGCGTGCGAACCGGGGAGCTGTTTTTT
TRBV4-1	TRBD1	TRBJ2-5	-	CASSQGNRGWGPQETQYF	TGCGCCAGCAGCCAAGGAAACAGGGGCTGGGGTCCACAAGAGACCCAGTACTTC
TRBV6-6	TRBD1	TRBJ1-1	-	CASSYGDREVEAFF	TGTGCCAGCAGTTACGGGGACAGGGAGGTTGAAGCTTTCTTT
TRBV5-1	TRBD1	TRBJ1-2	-	CASSRDRPNYGYTF	TGCGCCAGCAGCCGGGACAGGCCAAACTATGGCTACACCTTC
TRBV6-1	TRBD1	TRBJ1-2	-	CASSETGRYGYTF	TGTGCCAGCAGTGAGACAGGGCGCTATGGCTACACCTTC
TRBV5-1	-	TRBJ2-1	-	CASSLDGASYNEQFF	TGCGCCAGCAGCTTGGATGGGGCTTCCTACAATGAGCAGTTCTTC
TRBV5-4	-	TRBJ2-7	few	CASSFQGGSYEQYF	TGTGCCAGCAGCTTTCAAGGGGGCTCCTACGAGCAGTACTTC
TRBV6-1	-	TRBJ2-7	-	CASSGLNQYAYEQYF	TGTGCCAGCAGTGGCCTCAACCAGTATGCATACGAGCAGTACTTC
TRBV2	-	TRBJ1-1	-	CASTSSLNTEAFF	TGTGCCAGCACCTCCAGCCTGAACACTGAAGCTTTCTTT
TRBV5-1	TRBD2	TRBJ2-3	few	CASAIAGVSDTQYF	TGCGCCAGCGCGATAGCGGGGGTTTCAGATACGCAGTATTTT
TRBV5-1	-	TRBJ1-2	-	CASSLESGRDTGGYTF	TGCGCCAGCAGCTTGGAGTCTGGCAGGGATACGGGTGGCTACACCTTC
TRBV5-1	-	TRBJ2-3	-	CASSSPNRGGRTDTQYF	TGCGCCAGCAGCAGCCCCAATCGCGGGGGCCGCACAGATACGCAGTATTTT
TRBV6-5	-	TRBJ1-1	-	CASRFRSNGNSIFF	TGTGCCAGCAGGTTCCGGTCGAATGGGAACAGTATTTTCTTT
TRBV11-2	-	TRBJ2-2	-	CASTRAFANTGELFF	TGTGCCAGCACCCGAGCCTTCGCGAACACCGGGGAGCTGTTTTTT
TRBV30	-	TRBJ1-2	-	CAWSIRRGGFTNYGYTF	TGTGCCTGGAGCATACGGCGGGGAGGATTTACTAACTATGGCTACACCTTC
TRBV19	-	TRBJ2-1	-	CASSPRGSSSYNEQFF	TGTGCCAGTAGTCCCCGTGGATCTAGCTCCTACAATGAGCAGTTCTTC
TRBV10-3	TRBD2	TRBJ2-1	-	CAISERGGSYEQFF	TGTGCCATCAGTGAGCGGGGGGGCAGCTATGAGCAGTTCTTC
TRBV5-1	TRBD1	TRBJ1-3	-	CASRQGYSGNTIYF	TGCGCCAGCCGACAGGGTTACTCTGGAAACACCATATATTTT
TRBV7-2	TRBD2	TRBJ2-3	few	CASSRGGYTDTQYF	TGTGCCAGCAGCCGCGGGGGGTACACAGATACGCAGTATTTT
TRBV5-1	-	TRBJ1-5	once	CASSLRGFSNQPQHF	TGCGCCAGCAGCTTGAGGGGTTTCAGCAATCAGCCCCAGCATTTT
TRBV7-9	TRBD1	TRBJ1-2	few	CASSPYGTGEGYGYTF	TGTGCCAGCAGCCCTTACGGGACAGGGGAGGGCTATGGCTACACCTTC